The entry below describes one TCR beta chain. Sequencing was performed with immunoSEQ multiplex PCR; in TCRdb, only in-frame clones are kept and a portion is missing. This repertoire shows about 360,000 clones, around nine tenths found once; its top ten account for less than 9%. The sample belongs to a study of blood T cell repertoires in COVID-19. At the level of the study: The origin of the acute and convalescent COVID-19 samples was the United States, Italy and Spain. The cDNA or gDNA used as material had been derived from T cells, B-cell-depleted T cells, or PBMCs.

One Seattle source followed patients from active infection through their disease course. Between the trimmed V and J ends, which lost 2 bases and 3 bases, there was a span of 11 bases. This CDR3 is 14 amino acids long. CDR1 is SQVTM and CDR2 is ANQGSEA in the germline V gene. V and J are TRBV29-1 and TRBJ1-3, with a weak D call TRBD1 (5 bases). The receptor was isolated from a woman in her fifties or sixties with COVID-19, enrolled during active disease. The sample consisted of peripheral blood. The CDR3 reads CSVEPVGRGNTIYF. The CDR3 coding sequence is TGCAGCGTTGAACCAGTGGGGCGTGGAAACACCATATATTTT.